This T cell receptor (beta chain) derives from a study of identical twins. TCRdb reprocessed the 5' RACE reads via MiXCR and lists one record per CDR3 protein. The repertoire has 400,000 to 550,000 distinct CDR3 sequences, more than 20% of them found once; the top ten carry roughly 2.8%. This clonotype appeared a few times. The antigen remains unidentified. With 3 bases clipped from V and 4 bases from J, the junction kept 1 base outside the gene matches. Per germline, CDR1 SGHTA and CDR2 FQGNSA. The CDR3 is 13 residues long. Findings and caveats of the study: Invariant populations such as MAIT and iNKT cells could partly muddle zero-insertion analyses.

This sample also appeared in a second study, on T cells expressing NK-cell markers. As reported in that work: The authors derived TCR beta repertoires from sorted CD3+CD56+NKG2C+, CD3+CD56+NKG2C- and CD3+CD56-NKG2C+ T cells.

This clonotype originated in a woman aged 18 to 35 in good health. The chain has TRBV7-2 and TRBJ2-5; 8 bases fit TRBD1. Sequencing was performed on CD4+ T cells sorted from blood. The CDR3 sequence is CASSFDRGETQYF. The CDR3, as DNA: TGTGCCAGCAGCTTCGACAGGGGAGAGACCCAGTACTTC.